This T cell receptor beta chain was observed in a study of CD8 T cell repertoires and HIV-1 epitope variants. The wider study: Each of Twenty-five Gag and Nef epitope peptides stimulated a separate culture.

Profiled with immunoSEQ multiplex PCR; TCRdb holds only in-frame clones, not every one. The sample holds nearly 5,000 clones, about two thirds seen once. Germline CDR1 and CDR2: SGHRS and YFSETQ. With 4 bases clipped from V and 9 bases from J, the junction kept 11 bases outside the gene matches. The CDR3 consists of 14 residues. Comment on this clone: The antigen is not known.

Sequenced: cultured CD8+ T cells derived from PBMCs. The source is a male donor with HIV. J is TRBJ2-7 and V is TRBV5-1, with TRBD2 matching 9 bases. The CDR3 loop reads CASSIEAGGLGQYF. For the CDR3, the DNA is TGCGCCAGCAGCATTGAGGCGGGAGGGCTTGGGCAGTACTTC.